Shown below are 24 T cell receptor beta chains from a single sample sequenced in a study of blood T cells in healthy people across ages. It was with a sample-barcoded 5' primer and a J-beta primer mix that a second PCR of about 6 to 12 cycles was run. TCRdb used MiXCR to reprocess the 5' RACE reads, holding one entry per CDR3 protein. Here the sample spans hundreds of thousands of distinct CDR3 sequences, nearly 25% being singletons. These sequences were also reported in another study, on T cells of mothers and their children.

Specimen: blood. The receptors were gathered from a boy younger than 18 in good health.

The rearrangement links TRBV28 to TRBJ2-3, with 8 positions matching TRBD1. Germline lookup yields CDR1 MDHEN and CDR2 SYDVKM. The CDR3 totals 15 residues. The V gene end was trimmed by 3 bases and the J gene end by 6 bases; junction bases not matched to a gene: 8. CDR3 loop: CASSFVTGAPDTQYF. The CDR3 nucleotides read TGTGCCAGCAGTTTCGTGACAGGGGCTCCCGATACGCAGTATTTT.

This clonotype occurred many times. At one end the junction does not follow the germline gene, possibly because of a read error. This chain uses TRBV9 with TRBJ2-5; D perhaps matches TRBD2 (6 bases). Germline lookup yields CDR1 SGDLS and CDR2 YYNGEE. CDR3 size: 14 residues. CDR3 sequence (DNA): TGCGCCAGCAGCCCTGGGACTTCAGGGGAGACCCAGTACTTC. As protein: CASSPGTSGETQYF.

This clonotype was detected only a few times. V gene TRBV27 combines with J gene TRBJ1-2; a weak D match, TRBD1 (5 bases). Trimming removed 6 bases at V and 5 bases at J, with 22 bases between. This CDR3 is 16 amino acids long. Germline V CDR1 and CDR2: MNHEY, SMNVEV (reference sequence). In DNA, the CDR3 is TGTGCCAGCAGCCCCACCGGGGGACTGCATCGATATGGCTACACCTTC. Translation gives CASSPTGGLHRYGYTF.

The table lists this clonotype with a few counts. The gene calls are TRBV4-1 and TRBJ2-1; the match to TRBD2 covers 8 bases. The length of the CDR3 is 17 residues. V gave up 0 bases and J gave up 9 bases; unmatched junction bases: 13. The germline V gene has CDR1 MGHRA and CDR2 YSYEKL. The CDR3 here is CASSQDRRREGRGEQFF. For the CDR3, the DNA is TGCGCCAGCAGCCAAGATCGGAGACGGGAGGGCCGCGGTGAGCAGTTCTTC.

The chain employs TRBV5-1 and TRBJ2-5, with D perhaps TRBD1 or TRBD2 (5 bases each). The end of the DNA fits TRBJ2-7 better, so the J call may be wrong. In germline, CDR1 is SGHRS, CDR2 YFSETQ. CDR3 length: 14 residues. CDR3 DNA: TGCGCCAGCAGCCGGGGCTGGGGCACCTACGAGCAGTACTTC. Encoded protein: CASSRGWGTYEQYF.

This clonotype was counted only a few times. The chain is built from TRBV5-6 and TRBJ2-5, with a possible D match to TRBD1 (5 bases). With the DNA end fitting TRBJ2-1 better, the J assignment may be wrong. This CDR3 has 18 amino acids. The germline V gene encodes CDR1 SGHDT and CDR2 YYEEEE. CDR3 loop: CASSLLGSRAVSHNEQFF. CDR3 in DNA: TGTGCCAGCAGCTTGTTAGGCAGCAGGGCTGTATCCCACAATGAGCAGTTCTTC.

The gene calls are TRBV6-5 and TRBJ2-7; 8 nucleotides line up with TRBD1. The junction had 4 bases not matched to a gene; V was cut back by 7 bases and J by 2 bases. CDR3 length equals 13 residues. CDR1 MNHEY and CDR2 SVGAGI come from the germline V gene. The CDR3 DNA reads TGTGCCAGCACCGGGACAGGAACCTACGAGCAGTACTTC. This sequence encodes CASTGTGTYEQYF.

Remarks on this clonotype: The junction does not match germline at one end; this may be a read error. The J gene is TRBJ2-1, the V gene TRBV2; D might be TRBD1 or TRBD2, each matching 5 bases. CDR3 length: 15 residues. Germline CDR1 reads SNHLY; CDR2 reads FYNNEI. CDR3 nucleotides: TGTGCCAGCAAGAGGGGCGGAGTTGCATACAATGAGCAGTCCTTC. This gives the protein CASKRGGVAYNEQSF.

For the CDR3, the DNA is TGTGCCAGCAGTTTCTTCAGGGGGACCTACGAGCAGTACTTC. Encoded protein: CASSFFRGTYEQYF. This rearrangement joins TRBV28 to TRBJ2-7; 7 bases match TRBD1. Trimming cost V 3 bases and J 2 bases; bases outside gene matches: 4. The CDR3 contains 14 residues. CDR1 is MDHEN, CDR2 SYDVKM, per germline.

This rearrangement joins TRBV19 to TRBJ1-4; 8 nucleotides line up with TRBD1. The CDR3 has 14 residues. The V segment lost 7 bases and the J segment 7 bases; nucleotides outside the gene matches: 8. Germline CDR1 reads LNHDA; CDR2 reads SQIVND (reference sequence). The CDR3 sequence is CASKGTGGSEKLFF. In DNA, the CDR3 is TGTGCCAGTAAGGGGACAGGAGGGAGTGAAAAACTGTTTTTT.

This clonotype was detected only a few times. The chain is built from TRBV6-6 and TRBJ1-4, with TRBD1 as a possible D gene (6 bases). The V end lost 5 bases, the J end lost 5 bases, and 18 bases lay between the germline ends. The CDR3 runs 16 residues. Germline V gene sequence: CDR1 MNHNY, CDR2 SVGAGI (reference sequence). The CDR3, as DNA: TGTGCCAGCAGTCAGGGGACAAAACTATCGAATGAAAAACTGTTTTTT. It specifies CASSQGTKLSNEKLFF.

This clonotype came up many times. J is TRBJ2-5 and V is TRBV12-3 or TRBV12-4; D is uncertain. The length of the CDR3 is 12 residues. With 6 bases removed from V and 5 bases from J, the gap between germline ends came to 10 bases. CDR3 in amino acids: CASSGLGETQYF. CDR3 nucleotides: TGTGCCAGCAGCGGGCTGGGGGAGACCCAGTACTTC.

This chain joins TRBV5-1 and TRBJ2-3; D gene unclear. The germline gives CDR1 SGHRS, CDR2 YFSETQ. This CDR3 comprises 15 residues. The V end was cut by 4 bases, the J end by 2 bases, with 14 bases between. CDR3 nucleotides: TGCGCCAGCAGCCCTGGGTCTTTTTCCACAGATACGCAGTATTTT. Protein sequence: CASSPGSFSTDTQYF.

This clonotype came up a few times. The rearrangement links TRBV20-1 to TRBJ2-5; TRBD1 matches at 8 bases. This CDR3 spans 13 amino acids. Germline trimming cut 8 bases from V and 1 base from J; bases unmatched to any gene: 6. The germline V gene encodes CDR1 DFQATT and CDR2 SNEGSKA (reference sequence). DNA of the CDR3: TGCAGTCCGGGACAGGAGTTCCAAGAGACCCAGTACTTC. It translates to CSPGQEFQETQYF.

This clonotype has just a few counts. The V and J genes are TRBV20-1 and TRBJ2-1; 7 nucleotides line up with TRBD2. The CDR3 has 17 amino acids. Germline CDR1 and CDR2: DFQATT and SNEGSKA (reference sequence). After removal of 0 bases from V and 0 bases from J, the junction contained 8 bases not matched to a gene. CDR3 sequence (DNA): TGCAGTGCTAGAGATCTGCTAGCGGTTAGCTCCTACAATGAGCAGTTCTTC. It codes for CSARDLLAVSSYNEQFF.

DNA for the CDR3: TGCGCCAGCAGTCCACGGACGAACACCGGGGAGCTGTTTTTT. Translated: CASSPRTNTGELFF. This chain links TRBV5-1 with TRBJ2-2; unclear D gene. The CDR3 is made up of 14 amino acids. The germline V and J ends were trimmed by 5 bases and 0 bases, with 8 bases remaining between them. The germline V gene encodes CDR1 SGHRS and CDR2 YFSETQ.

The gene calls are TRBV19 and TRBJ2-2, with a possible D match to TRBD2 (6 bases). The CDR3 is 16 amino acids. V was cut by 3 bases and J by 6 bases, with 17 bases left in between. CDR1 is LNHDA, CDR2 SQIVND, per germline (reference sequence). The CDR3: CASSMFSGTWSGELFF. CDR3 DNA sequence: TGTGCCAGTAGTATGTTTAGCGGAACCTGGTCCGGGGAGCTGTTTTTT. The full variable domain, with the rest looked up from reference TRBV19 and TRBJ2-2, is DGGITQSPKYLFRKEGQNVTLSCEQNLNHDAMYWYRQDPGQGLRLIYYSQIVNDFQKGDIAEGYSVSREKKESFPLTVTSAQKNPTAFYLCASSMFSGTWSGELFFGEGSRLTVL.

This clonotype has more than one count but fewer than ten. V is TRBV7-8 and J is TRBJ2-1; a possible D gene is TRBD2 (5 bases). The CDR3 runs to 13 residues. V dropped 5 bases and J dropped 8 bases, with 13 bases sitting between them. Germline-derived CDR1 and CDR2 are SGHVS and FQNEAQ. CDR3 in amino acids: CASSPLGKYEQFF. As DNA, the CDR3 is TGTGCCAGCAGCCCACTAGGAAAGTATGAGCAGTTCTTC.

At least ten counts were recorded for this clonotype. The chain uses TRBV29-1 and TRBJ2-7, with no clear D. Trimming removed 2 bases at V and 0 bases at J, with 5 bases between. Germline V CDR1 and CDR2: SQVTM, ANQGSEA. The CDR3 length is 12 residues. The CDR3, as DNA: TGCAGCGTTGAAACCAGCTCCTACGAGCAGTACTTC. Encoded protein: CSVETSSYEQYF.

This chain links TRBV6-5 with TRBJ2-7; no clear D gene. The CDR3 is 13 residues long. The germline CDR1 and CDR2 sequences are MNHEY and SVGAGI. The V gene lost 2 bases and the J gene lost 10 bases, with 15 bases spanning the gap. DNA of the CDR3: TGTGCCAGCAGTTACCACCGGGTCGGCGGACAGTACTTC. Protein sequence: CASSYHRVGGQYF.

The gene calls are TRBV7-2 and TRBJ1-1; D call uncertain. The CDR3 runs 15 residues. Germline V gives CDR1 SGHTA, CDR2 FQGNSA. Trimming left V 4 bases short and J 4 bases short, with 16 bases between. The CDR3 sequence is CASSSQGLSGTEAFF. CDR3 sequence (DNA): TGTGCCAGCAGCTCCCAAGGCCTCTCGGGCACTGAAGCTTTCTTT.

The rearrangement uses TRBV9 and TRBJ2-5; 11 bases agree with TRBD2. CDR1 SGDLS and CDR2 YYNGEE come from the germline V gene. CDR3 length: 16 residues. J was trimmed by 2 bases and V by 2 bases; bases with no gene match: 5. Here the CDR3 reads CASSVGASGGQETQYF. The CDR3 coding sequence is TGTGCCAGCAGCGTCGGGGCTAGCGGGGGGCAAGAGACCCAGTACTTC.

The chain couples TRBV7-9 to TRBJ2-7; D not certain. Germline-derived CDR1 and CDR2 are SEHNR and FQNEAQ (reference sequence). This CDR3 comprises 14 residues. V lost 5 bases and J 2 bases, leaving 13 bases between the germline ends. CDR3 sequence: CASSPTTVPYEQYF. The CDR3 DNA reads as TGTGCCAGCAGCCCGACGACTGTACCCTACGAGCAGTACTTC.

This clonotype was picked up a small number of times. Here the CDR3 DNA reads TGCGCCAGCAGCTTAAGGTCCGGGGGGCCCAATGAAAAACTGTTTTTT. Amino acid sequence: CASSLRSGGPNEKLFF. The V call is TRBV5-1, the J call TRBJ1-4; tentatively, D is TRBD1 (6 bases). V lost 2 bases and J 5 bases, leaving 16 bases between the germline ends. This CDR3 is built from 16 residues. Germline CDR1 reads SGHRS; CDR2 reads YFSETQ. The full variable domain, in which reference TRBV5-1 and TRBJ1-4 provide the parts outside the CDR3, is KAGVTQTPRYLIKTRGQQVTLSCSPISGHRSVSWYQQTPGQGLQFLFEYFSETQRNKGNFPGRFSGRQFSNSRSEMNVSTLELGDSALYLCASSLRSGGPNEKLFFGSGTQLSVL.